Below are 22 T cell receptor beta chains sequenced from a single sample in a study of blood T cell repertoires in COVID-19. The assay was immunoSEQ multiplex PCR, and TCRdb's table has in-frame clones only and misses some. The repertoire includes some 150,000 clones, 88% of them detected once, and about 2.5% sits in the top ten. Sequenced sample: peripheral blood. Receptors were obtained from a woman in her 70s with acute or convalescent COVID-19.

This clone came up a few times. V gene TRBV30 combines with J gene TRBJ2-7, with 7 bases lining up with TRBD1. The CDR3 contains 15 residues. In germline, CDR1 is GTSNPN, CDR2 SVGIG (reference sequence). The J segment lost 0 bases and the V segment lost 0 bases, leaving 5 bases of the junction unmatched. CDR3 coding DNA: TGTGCCTGGAGTGTACGAGGGGGCCTCTCCTACGAGCAGTACTTC. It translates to CAWSVRGGLSYEQYF.

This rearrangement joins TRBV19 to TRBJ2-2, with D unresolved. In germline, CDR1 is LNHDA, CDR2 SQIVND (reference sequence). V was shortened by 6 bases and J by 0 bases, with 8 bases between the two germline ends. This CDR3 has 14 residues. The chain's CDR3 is CASSPQANTGELFF. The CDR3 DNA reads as TGTGCCAGTAGCCCTCAGGCGAACACCGGGGAGCTGTTTTTT.

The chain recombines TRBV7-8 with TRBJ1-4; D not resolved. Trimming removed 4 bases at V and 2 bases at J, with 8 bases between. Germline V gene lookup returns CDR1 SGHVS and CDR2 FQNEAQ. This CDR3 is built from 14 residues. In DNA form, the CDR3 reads TGTGCCAGCAGCTCGGAGTGGACTAATGAAAAACTGTTTTTT. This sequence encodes CASSSEWTNEKLFF.

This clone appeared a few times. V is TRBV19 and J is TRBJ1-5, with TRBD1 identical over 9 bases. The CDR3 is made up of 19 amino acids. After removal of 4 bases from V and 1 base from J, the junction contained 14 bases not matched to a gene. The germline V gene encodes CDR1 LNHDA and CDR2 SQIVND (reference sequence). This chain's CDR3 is CASSTRALTGGHSNQPQHF. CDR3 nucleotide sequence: TGTGCCAGTAGTACAAGGGCACTGACAGGGGGACACAGCAATCAGCCCCAGCATTTT. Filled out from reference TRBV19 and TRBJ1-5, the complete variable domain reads DGGITQSPKYLFRKEGQNVTLSCEQNLNHDAMYWYRQDPGQGLRLIYYSQIVNDFQKGDIAEGYSVSREKKESFPLTVTSAQKNPTAFYLCASSTRALTGGHSNQPQHFGDGTRLSIL.

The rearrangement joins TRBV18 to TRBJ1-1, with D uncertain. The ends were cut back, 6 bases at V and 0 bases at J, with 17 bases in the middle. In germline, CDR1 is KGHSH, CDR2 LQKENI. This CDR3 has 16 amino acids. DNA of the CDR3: TGTGCCAGCTCGCCCCAGGAGGCGAGGATGAACACTGAAGCTTTCTTT. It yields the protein CASSPQEARMNTEAFF.

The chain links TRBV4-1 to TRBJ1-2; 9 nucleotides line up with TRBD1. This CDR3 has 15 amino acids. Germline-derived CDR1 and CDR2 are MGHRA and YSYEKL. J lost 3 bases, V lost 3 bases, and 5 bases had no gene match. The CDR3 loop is CASSHARQGDYGYTF. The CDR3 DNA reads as TGCGCCAGCAGCCATGCTCGACAGGGGGACTATGGCTACACCTTC.

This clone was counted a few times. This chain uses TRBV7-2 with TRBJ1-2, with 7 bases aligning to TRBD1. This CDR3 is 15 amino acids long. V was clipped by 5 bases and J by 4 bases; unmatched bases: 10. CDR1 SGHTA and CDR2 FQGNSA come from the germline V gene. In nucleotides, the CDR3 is TGTGCCAGCAGCCCGAGCAGACAGGGTGTCTATGGCTACACCTTC. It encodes CASSPSRQGVYGYTF. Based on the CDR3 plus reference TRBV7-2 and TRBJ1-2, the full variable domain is GAGVSQSPSNKVTEKGKDVELRCDPISGHTALYWYRQSLGQGLEFLIYFQGNSAPDKSGLPSDRFSAERTGGSVSTLTIQRTQQEDSAVYLCASSPSRQGVYGYTFGSGTRLTVV.

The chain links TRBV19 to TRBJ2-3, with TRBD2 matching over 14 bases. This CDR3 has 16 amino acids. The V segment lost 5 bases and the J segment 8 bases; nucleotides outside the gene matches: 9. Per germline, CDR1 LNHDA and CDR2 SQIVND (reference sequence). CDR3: CASSPKTSGGAGTQYF. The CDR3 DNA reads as TGTGCCAGTAGTCCTAAGACTAGCGGGGGGGCCGGTACGCAGTATTTT.

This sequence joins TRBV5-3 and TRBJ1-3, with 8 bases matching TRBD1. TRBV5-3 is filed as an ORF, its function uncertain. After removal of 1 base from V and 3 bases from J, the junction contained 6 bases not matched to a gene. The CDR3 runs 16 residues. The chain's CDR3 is CARSLTTGEDGNTIYF. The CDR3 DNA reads TGTGCCAGAAGCTTGACGACAGGGGAAGATGGAAACACCATATATTTT.

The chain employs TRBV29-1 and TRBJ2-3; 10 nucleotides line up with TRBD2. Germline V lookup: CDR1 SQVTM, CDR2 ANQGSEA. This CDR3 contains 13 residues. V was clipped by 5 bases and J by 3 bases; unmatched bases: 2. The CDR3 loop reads CSVSGGGTDTQYF. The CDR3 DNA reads TGCAGCGTTAGCGGGGGGGGGACAGATACGCAGTATTTT.

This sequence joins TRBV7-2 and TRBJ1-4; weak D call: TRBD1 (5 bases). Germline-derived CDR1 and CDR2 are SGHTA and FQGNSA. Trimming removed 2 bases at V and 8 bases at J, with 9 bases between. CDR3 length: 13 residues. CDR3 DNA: TGTGCCAGCAGCTTATGGGGACTAGAAAAACTGTTTTTT. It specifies CASSLWGLEKLFF.

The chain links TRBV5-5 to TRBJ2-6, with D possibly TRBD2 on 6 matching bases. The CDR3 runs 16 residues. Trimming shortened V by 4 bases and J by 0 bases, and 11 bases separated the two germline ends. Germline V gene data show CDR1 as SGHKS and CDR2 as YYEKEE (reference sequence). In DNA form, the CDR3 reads TGTGCCAGCAGCCACGACGGGGGCTCTGGGGCCAACGTCCTGACTTTC. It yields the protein CASSHDGGSGANVLTF. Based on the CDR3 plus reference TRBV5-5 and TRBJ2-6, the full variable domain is DAGVTQSPTHLIKTRGQQVTLRCSPISGHKSVSWYQQVLGQGPQFIFQYYEKEERGRGNFPDRFSARQFPNYSSELNVNALLLGDSALYLCASSHDGGSGANVLTFGAGSRLTVL.

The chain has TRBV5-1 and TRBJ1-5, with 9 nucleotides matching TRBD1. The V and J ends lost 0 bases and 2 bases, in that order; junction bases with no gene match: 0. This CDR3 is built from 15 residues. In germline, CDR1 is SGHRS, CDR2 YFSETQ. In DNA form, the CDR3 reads TGCGCCAGCAGCTTGGGGGACAGGGGCAATCAGCCCCAGCATTTT. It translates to CASSLGDRGNQPQHF.

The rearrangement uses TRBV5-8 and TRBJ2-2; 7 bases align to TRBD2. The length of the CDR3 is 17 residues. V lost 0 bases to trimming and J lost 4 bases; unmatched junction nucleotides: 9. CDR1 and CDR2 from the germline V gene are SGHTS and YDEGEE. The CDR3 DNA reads TGTGCCAGCAGCTTGGCCTATCTAGCGGTAGCCACCGGGGAGCTGTTTTTT. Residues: CASSLAYLAVATGELFF. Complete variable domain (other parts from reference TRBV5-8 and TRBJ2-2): EAGVTQSPTHLIKTRGQQATLRCSPISGHTSVYWYQQALGLGLQFLLWYDEGEERNRGNFPPRFSGRQFPNYSSELNVNALELEDSALYLCASSLAYLAVATGELFFGEGSRLTVL.

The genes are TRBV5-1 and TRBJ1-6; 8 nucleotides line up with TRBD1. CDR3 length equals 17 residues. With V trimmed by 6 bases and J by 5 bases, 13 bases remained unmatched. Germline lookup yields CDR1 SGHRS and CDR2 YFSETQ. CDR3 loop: CASTEVVQGVNNSPLHF. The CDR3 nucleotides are TGCGCCAGCACCGAGGTTGTACAGGGGGTTAATAATTCACCCCTCCACTTT.

Here the CDR3 DNA reads TGTGCCAGTAGGCCATTGAACTTCATGAACACTGAAGCTTTCTTT. Translation: CASRPLNFMNTEAFF. This sequence joins TRBV19 and TRBJ1-1, with unresolved D. The CDR3 length is 15 residues. V was trimmed by 6 bases and J by 0 bases, leaving 14 bases between them. CDR1 and CDR2 from the germline V gene are LNHDA and SQIVND (reference sequence).

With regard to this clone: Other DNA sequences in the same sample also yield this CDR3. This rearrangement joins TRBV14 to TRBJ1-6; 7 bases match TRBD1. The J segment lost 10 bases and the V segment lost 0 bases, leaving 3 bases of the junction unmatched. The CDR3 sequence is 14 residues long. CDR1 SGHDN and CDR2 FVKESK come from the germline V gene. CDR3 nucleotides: TGTGCCAGCAGCCAAGATAGGGGGCTATCACCCCTCCACTTT. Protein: CASSQDRGLSPLHF.

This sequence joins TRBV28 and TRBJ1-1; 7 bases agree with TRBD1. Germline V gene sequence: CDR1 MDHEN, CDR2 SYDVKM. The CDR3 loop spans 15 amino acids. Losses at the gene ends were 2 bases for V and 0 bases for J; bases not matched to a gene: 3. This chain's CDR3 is CASSLTGVMNTEAFF. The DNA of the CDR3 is TGTGCCAGCAGTTTAACAGGGGTCATGAACACTGAAGCTTTCTTT.

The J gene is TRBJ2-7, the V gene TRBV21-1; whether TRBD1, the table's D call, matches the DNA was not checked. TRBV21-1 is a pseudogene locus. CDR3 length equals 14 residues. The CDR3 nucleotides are TGTGCCAGCAGCAATAGGGACAACTCCTACGAGCAGTACGTC. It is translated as CASSNRDNSYEQYV.

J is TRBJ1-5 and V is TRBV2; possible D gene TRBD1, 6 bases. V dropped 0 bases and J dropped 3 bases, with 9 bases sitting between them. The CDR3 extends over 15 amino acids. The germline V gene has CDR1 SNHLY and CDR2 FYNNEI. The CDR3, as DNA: TGTGCCAGCAGTGAAGCGACAGGACACAATCAGCCCCAGCATTTT. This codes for CASSEATGHNQPQHF.

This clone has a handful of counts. DNA of the CDR3: TGTGCCAGTCATGGACTAGCGGGGGTCACAGATACGCAGTATTTT. Its translation is CASHGLAGVTDTQYF. The V gene is TRBV28, the J gene TRBJ2-3; 13 bases align to TRBD2. V gave up 9 bases and J gave up 2 bases; unmatched junction bases: 5. This CDR3 is built from 15 residues. Germline CDR1 MDHEN, CDR2 SYDVKM.

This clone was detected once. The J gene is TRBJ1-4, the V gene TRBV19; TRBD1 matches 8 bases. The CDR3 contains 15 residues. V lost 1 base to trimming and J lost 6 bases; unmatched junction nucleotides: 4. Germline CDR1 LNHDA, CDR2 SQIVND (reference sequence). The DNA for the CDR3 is TGTGCCAGTAGTATAGGGGGGACAGGCCATGAAAAACTGTTTTTT. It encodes CASSIGGTGHEKLFF.